This TCR beta chain originates from a study of regulatory T cells in long-lasting Graves disease. The CDR3 spans 14 residues. CDR1 and CDR2 (germline): MNHEY, SMNVEV (reference sequence). To make TCR beta libraries, researchers used iRepertoire HTBI primers and Arm-PCR of CDR3 regions. One entry per CDR3 protein, called by TCRdb with MiXCR from the multiplex PCR reads. The table has hundreds of thousands of distinct CDR3 sequences, around 30% seen once. As for time point: persistent/refractory GD, antithyroid drugs over 5 years with positive TRAb. From PBMCs, RNA was extracted and then used to make the TCR library. As regards this clonotype: A much larger clone differs from this one at a single base, so this may be a read error.

This TCR was recovered from a female donor with Graves disease. The sample here was peripheral blood mononuclear cells (PBMCs), taken when the disease was refractory, from a patient treated with antithyroid drugs. This rearrangement joins TRBV27 to TRBJ1-1, with 7 nucleotides matching TRBD1. The CDR3 is CAGRGDAVNTEAFF. CDR3 nucleotide sequence: TGTGCCGGCAGGGGGGATGCGGTTAACACTGAAGCTTTCTTT.